This TCR beta chain comes out of a study of blood T cells in healthy people across ages (dated by TCRdb to between 2015 and 2017). About the full investigation: Template switching captured roughly one uniquely barcoded TCR beta cDNA molecule per two T cells in model experiments. Age-related changes in TCR beta repertoire diversity were measured in the study by deep sequencing normalized with unique cDNA molecular identifiers. The donors were split into four age groups: young (average about 16 years), middle-aged (roughly 39), aged (approximately 59) and long-lived (82). To avoid experimental bias, donors of different ages were randomly spread across the sequencing lanes. Two additional independent replicas of 1 million unique cDNA reads from the same blood draw were analyzed for two donors (one aged 18 to 30 and one aged 80 or older).

On the study overall, not on this receptor specifically: Observed TCR beta diversity per million T cells fell roughly linearly with age, and a significant reduction was already apparent by age around 44. Total diversity estimates from one million sequenced T cells were considered lower bounds and underestimates. Bulk unsorted PBMC profiling prevented conclusive comparison of naive and antigen-experienced compartments. Because the CMV infection status of the donors was unknown, age-related changes in expanded clonotypes may potentially have been confounded. There was a strong correlation between observed TCR beta diversity and the percentage of naive T cells measured by flow cytometry. Compared with the aged group, more naive CD4+ T cells, fewer expanded clones and increased TCR diversity were shown by the long-lived group, suggesting age selection.

Comment on this clonotype: Its antigen has not been determined. The input lacks base qualities; no much larger clone sits a single base away.

Systemically healthy Caucasian individuals from Russia, around 38 in total and aged about 6 to 100 years, were included as donors. Roughly 9 milliliters of peripheral blood were drawn from each donor into EDTA-treated Vacutainer tubes. PBMCs were isolated by Ficoll-Paque density-gradient centrifugation, with at least 6 million obtained per sample. Trizol reagent was used to extract total RNA from the PBMCs, yielding at least 5 micrograms per sample. The percentages of naive CD45RAhigh/CD27high T cells were determined by flow cytometry on a PBMC aliquot from every donor. The CDR3 contains 16 residues, cysteine and phenylalanine counted. Only the CDR3 DNA is retained, 48 bases long and in frame from the first base. V is reduced by 6 bases and J by 3 bases, leaving a spacing of 19 bases between them. Per the germline V gene (reference sequence), SGHNT is the CDR1 and YYREEE is the CDR2. Libraries were built with 5' RACE. The reads were generated on an Illumina HiSeq 2500. The second PCR ran for roughly 7 to 11 cycles and used a J-beta primer mix along with a sample-barcoded 5' primer. A template-switch 5' adaptor carrying 12 random nucleotides introduced a unique molecular identifier onto each TCR beta cDNA molecule. Each sample yielded at least 2.5 million CDR3-containing paired-end reads. The Mint cDNA synthesis kit, primed by a TRBC-specific oligonucleotide, was used to synthesize first-strand cDNA from all RNA. Following uracil-DNA glycosylase treatment, a first 18-cycle PCR with universal primers M1SS and BC2_uni_R was performed on all cDNA. For the original study's pipeline: Each sample was normalized by randomly selecting 1 million high-quality reads, each carrying a distinct molecular identifier. Reads sharing molecular identifiers were discarded rather than binned into consensus sequences. CDR3 identification, clonotype clustering and error correction used MiTCR with a Q25 quality threshold and the strictest error-elimination algorithm. Lower-bound total TCR beta diversity was estimated with a nonparametric unseen species model using Euler transformation. In TCRdb, the public reads were trimmed at Q25 with fastp and aligned with MiXCR, with productive beta chains retained. Every entry covers one CDR3 protein and lists the most common genes and DNA from its rows. The V and J calls were not made by the authors but by TCRdb's processing. Within this sample are about 1.4 million distinct CDR3 sequences, with around 55% of them counted one time only. Roughly 6.3% of the sample is taken by the ten largest.

In this chain, TRBV5-4 is recombined with TRBJ2-1; possibly the D gene is TRBD2, per 6 matching bases. Source material: blood. This sequence originates from a man younger than 30 in good health. The CDR3 region has the sequence CASTQGARGLYNEQFF. The nucleotide sequence is TGTGCCAGCACCCAAGGTGCGCGGGGCCTCTACAATGAGCAGTTCTTC.